Presented here are 29 T cell receptor beta chains from one specimen sequenced in a study of CD8+CD57+ T cells in acquired aplastic anemia. CD8+CD57+ cell expansion, shown by flow cytometry, had occurred in the patients selected for sequencing. Researchers used genomic DNA as the template to profile TCR beta VDJ and CDR3. A single record per CDR3 protein comes from TCRdb applying MiXCR to the reads. Of 150,000 to 200,000 distinct CDR3 sequences detected, 40% to 55% appear once; the ten largest clones hold under 3.5%. Sequenced: sorted CD4+, CD8+, or CD8+CD57+ T cells (not recorded which) from PBMCs. The receptors were gathered from a human donor with aplastic anemia.

At least ten counts were recorded for this clonotype. CDR3 in amino acids: CASRSTGANYNSPLHF. The CDR3 bases are TGTGCCAGCAGGTCGACAGGAGCCAACTATAATTCACCCCTCCACTTT. The chain is built from TRBV6-1 and TRBJ1-6, with D perhaps matching TRBD1 (6 bases). Per germline, CDR1 MNHNS and CDR2 SASEGT. Trimming cost V 6 bases and J 3 bases, with 15 bases left between them. The CDR3 extends over 16 amino acids.

This clonotype has a handful of counts. CDR3 sequence: CASSPMSGTDTQYF. DNA of the CDR3: TGTGCCAGCTCACCAATGTCCGGCACAGATACGCAGTATTTT. The chain joins TRBV18 to TRBJ2-3; D is ambiguous. Germline V CDR1 and CDR2: KGHSH, LQKENI. The CDR3 totals 14 residues. The V and J ends lost 2 bases and 1 base respectively, with 7 bases between them. The full variable domain, with the rest looked up from reference TRBV18 and TRBJ2-3, is NAGVMQNPRHLVRRRGQEARLRCSPMKGHSHVYWYRQLPEEGLKFMVYLQKENIIDESGMPKERFSAEFPKEGPSILRIQQVVRGDSAAYFCASSPMSGTDTQYFGPGTRLTVL.

This clonotype was picked up many times. The rearrangement links TRBV5-1 to TRBJ2-5; TRBD1 aligns across 9 bases. There are 17 residues in the CDR3. The germline CDR1 and CDR2 sequences are SGHRS and YFSETQ. The V and J ends lost 4 bases and 4 bases, in that order; junction bases with no gene match: 14. The CDR3 bases are TGCGCCAGCAGCCACCCGGGACAGGGCCTCATACGAGAGACCCAGTACTTC. It yields the protein CASSHPGQGLIRETQYF.

This clonotype was counted many times. The genes are TRBV20-1 and TRBJ2-5, with D uncertain. Trimming stripped 3 bases from V and 2 bases from J, with 10 bases between. Germline CDR1 and CDR2: DFQATT and SNEGSKA (reference sequence). This CDR3 spans 13 amino acids. CDR3 sequence: CSASRQLQETQYF. CDR3 DNA: TGCAGTGCTAGTCGGCAGCTACAAGAGACCCAGTACTTC.

The chain is built from TRBV12-3 or TRBV12-4 and TRBJ2-7; the D is unclear. Trimming took 8 bases from V and 3 from J, leaving 8 bases between them. The CDR3 loop spans 11 amino acids. CDR3 amino acids: CASSRDYEQYF. In DNA form, the CDR3 reads TGTGCCAGCTCAAGGGACTACGAGCAGTACTTC.

This chain connects TRBV29-1 to TRBJ2-7; a weak D match, TRBD1 (7 bases). The CDR3 extends over 15 amino acids. V dropped 6 bases and J dropped 4 bases, with 22 bases sitting between them. Germline assignment: CDR1 SQVTM and CDR2 ANQGSEA. CDR3 protein: CSVVPRDSPSYEQYF. In DNA, the CDR3 is TGCAGCGTCGTGCCGCGGGACAGCCCTTCTTACGAGCAGTACTTC.

The chain joins TRBV19 to TRBJ2-1; TRBD2 might be the D (6 bases). The germline V gene encodes CDR1 LNHDA and CDR2 SQIVND (reference sequence). V dropped 3 bases and J dropped 6 bases, with 15 bases sitting between them. The CDR3 contains 15 residues. In nucleotides, the CDR3 is TGTGCCAGTAGTATCCTCGCGGGACCCCGCAATGAGCAGTTCTTC. Residues: CASSILAGPRNEQFF.

The sample holds one count of this clonotype. The CDR3 DNA reads TGTGCCAGCAGCCGACAGGACAGGGGCCTAATACCCCTCCACTTT. Protein: CASSRQDRGLIPLHF. V usage is TRBV7-9 and J usage is TRBJ1-6; 9 bases agree with TRBD1. CDR1 is SEHNR and CDR2 is FQNEAQ in the germline V gene (reference sequence). The ends lost 5 bases at V and 12 bases at J; junction bases unmatched: 11. The CDR3 contains 15 residues. Filled out from reference TRBV7-9 and TRBJ1-6, the complete variable domain reads DTGVSQNPRHKITKRGQNVTFRCDPISEHNRLYWYRQTLGQGPEFLTYFQNEAQLEKSRLLSDRFSAERPKGSFSTLEIQRTEQGDSAMYLCASSRQDRGLIPLHFGNGTRLTVT.

This clonotype was recorded at least ten times. This chain joins TRBV19 and TRBJ1-1; D might be TRBD1 (5 bases). Germline V lookup: CDR1 LNHDA, CDR2 SQIVND (reference sequence). The CDR3 consists of 16 residues. Trimming cost V 3 bases and J 1 base, with 15 bases left between them. The CDR3 loop is CASSMGPNPTNTEAFF. The CDR3 DNA follows: TGTGCCAGTAGTATGGGACCTAACCCAACGAACACTGAAGCTTTCTTT.

This clonotype has a count of ten or more. This chain links TRBV19 with TRBJ1-1; tentative D call: TRBD1 (5 bases). The ends were cut back, 7 bases at V and 5 bases at J, with 11 bases in the middle. The length of the CDR3 is 12 residues. CDR1 is LNHDA, CDR2 SQIVND, per germline (reference sequence). The CDR3: CASKQGWTEAFF. CDR3 nucleotide sequence: TGTGCCAGTAAGCAGGGCTGGACTGAAGCTTTCTTT.

This clonotype was recorded a few times. The chain uses TRBV15 and TRBJ2-7; D is perhaps TRBD1 (5 bases). V was shortened by 3 bases and J by 2 bases, with 11 bases between the two germline ends. This CDR3 contains 14 residues. Germline V gene sequence: CDR1 LNHNV, CDR2 YYDKDF (reference sequence). The CDR3 DNA reads TGTGCCACCAGCAGGGCTACAGGAACCTACGAGCAGTACTTC. This encodes CATSRATGTYEQYF.

This clonotype has a count of ten or more. V is TRBV7-9 and J is TRBJ2-1; 10 nucleotides align to TRBD2. The CDR3 is 16 residues long. Germline lookup yields CDR1 SEHNR and CDR2 FQNEAQ (reference sequence). J gave up 6 bases and V 5 bases, and 10 bases lay outside the gene matches. The CDR3 loop reads CASSQGLAWKGNEQFF. The CDR3, as DNA: TGTGCCAGCAGCCAGGGACTAGCGTGGAAGGGCAATGAGCAGTTCTTC.

The chain carries TRBV19 and TRBJ1-5; D call uncertain. CDR1 and CDR2 (germline): LNHDA, SQIVND (reference sequence). The ends were cut back, 3 bases at V and 3 bases at J, with 12 bases in the middle. The CDR3 has 15 residues. The CDR3 sequence is CASSIQADPNQPQHF. The CDR3 bases are TGTGCCAGTAGTATTCAGGCAGATCCCAATCAGCCCCAGCATTTT.

The chain combines TRBV10-3 with TRBJ2-7; 8 bases are shared with TRBD2. The V gene's germline CDR1 is ENHRY and CDR2 SYGVKD. V dropped 2 bases and J dropped 7; count of bases not matched to a gene: 7. The CDR3 is made up of 14 amino acids. This chain's CDR3 is CAISEVGGANEQYV. DNA of the CDR3: TGTGCCATCAGTGAGGTCGGGGGGGCAAATGAGCAGTACGTC.

This clonotype was picked up a small number of times. The genes are TRBV28 and TRBJ2-2; D is possibly TRBD1 or TRBD2 (5 bases each). Germline CDR1 and CDR2: MDHEN and SYDVKM. The V gene lost 6 bases and the J gene lost 7 bases, with 15 bases spanning the gap. CDR3 size: 14 residues. CDR3 sequence reads: CASRQQSGHGELFF. As DNA, the CDR3 is TGTGCCAGCAGGCAACAATCGGGGCACGGGGAGCTGTTTTTT.

This clonotype was counted between two and nine times. Possible read error: a much larger clone is one base away. The chain combines TRBV7-9 with TRBJ1-2; D not certain. V lost 1 base and J lost 13, with 19 bases in between. Looked up from germline, CDR1 is SEHNR and CDR2 is FQNEAQ (reference sequence). The CDR3 sequence is 14 residues long. The CDR3 is CASSLEVAATSCTF. The CDR3, as DNA: TGTGCCAGCAGCTTAGAGGTCGCGGCGACTAGCTGCACCTTC.

This clonotype occurred many times. The chain employs TRBV19 and TRBJ1-1; D is unresolved. The CDR3 covers 13 residues. Trimming took 1 base from V and 6 from J, leaving 9 bases between them. Germline V gene sequence: CDR1 LNHDA, CDR2 SQIVND (reference sequence). The CDR3 loop is CASSIGSGAEAFF. For the CDR3, the DNA is TGTGCCAGTAGTATAGGGAGCGGAGCTGAAGCTTTCTTT.

This clonotype came up a few times. The V and J genes are TRBV24-1 and TRBJ2-3; a weak D match, TRBD1 (7 bases). CDR3 length: 14 amino acids. Trimming took off 8 bases at V and 0 bases at J, with 11 bases between the two ends. CDR1 and CDR2 from the germline V gene are KGHDR and SFDVKD. DNA for the CDR3: TGTGCCACCACGACAGGGACTAGCACAGATACGCAGTATTTT. Translating gives CATTTGTSTDTQYF.

On this clonotype: One end of the junction fails to match germline, which may point to a read error. This chain connects TRBV4-1 to TRBJ2-1; 7 bases map to TRBD1. This CDR3 is 17 amino acids long. CDR1 and CDR2 from the germline V gene are MGHRA and YSYEKL. CDR3 in amino acids: CASIQAVVQGYGNEQFF. CDR3 bases: TGCGCCAGCATCCAAGCGGTTGTACAGGGGTATGGCAATGAGCAGTTCTTC.

This clonotype has ten or more counts. The chain joins TRBV7-2 to TRBJ2-1; TRBD2 might be the D (5 bases). Germline CDR1 reads SGHTA; CDR2 reads FQGNSA. This CDR3 is built from 16 residues. The V gene lost 7 bases and the J gene lost 0 bases, with 16 bases spanning the gap. The CDR3 DNA reads TGTGCCAGCAATTCTGGGGAGCGAAGCTCCTACAATGAGCAGTTCTTC. Translating it yields CASNSGERSSYNEQFF.

A note on this clonotype: A much larger clone sits a single nucleotide away, making a read error possible. The chain carries TRBV5-4 and TRBJ1-1; 7 nucleotides align to TRBD1. V was clipped by 4 bases and J by 3 bases; unmatched bases: 6. The CDR3 is 14 residues long. Germline V gene lookup returns CDR1 SGHNT and CDR2 YYREEE (reference sequence). The CDR3 is CASSTGTDDTEAFF. The DNA for the CDR3 is TGTGCCAGCAGCACGGGGACAGACGACACTGAAGCTTTCTTT.

The gene calls are TRBV5-5 and TRBJ2-7; 7 bases are shared with TRBD1. The length of the CDR3 is 15 residues. From germline, CDR1 is SGHKS and CDR2 YYEKEE (reference sequence). V shed 1 base, J shed 2 bases, and the junction held 6 bases outside the gene matches. DNA for the CDR3: TGTGCCAGCAGCTTGTCTCGCGGACAGGCCTACGAGCAGTACTTC. Translated, it gives CASSLSRGQAYEQYF.

Worth noting for this clonotype: A clone one base away is much larger, so this may be a read error. The J gene is TRBJ2-3, the V gene TRBV30; D remains unclear. V lost 8 bases, J lost 5 bases, and 14 bases lay in between. Germline lookup yields CDR1 GTSNPN and CDR2 SVGIG (reference sequence). The CDR3 has 12 residues. The CDR3, as DNA: TGTGCCCGGAACCAGGCAAGAGATACGCAGTATTTT. This gives the protein CARNQARDTQYF.

This clonotype was found many times. V usage is TRBV19 and J usage is TRBJ2-1; a possible D gene is TRBD2 (6 bases). The V gene lost 4 bases and the J gene lost 8 bases, with 18 bases spanning the gap. CDR1 and CDR2 (germline): LNHDA, SQIVND (reference sequence). The CDR3 loop spans 15 amino acids. The DNA of the CDR3 is TGTGCCAGTAGTACCTGGAGGGCCGGGCGGGATGAGCAGTTCTTC. It translates to CASSTWRAGRDEQFF. The full variable domain, its missing parts supplied by reference TRBV19 and TRBJ2-1, is DGGITQSPKYLFRKEGQNVTLSCEQNLNHDAMYWYRQDPGQGLRLIYYSQIVNDFQKGDIAEGYSVSREKKESFPLTVTSAQKNPTAFYLCASSTWRAGRDEQFFGPGTRLTVL.

The chain is built from TRBV3-1 and TRBJ1-4; no reliable D call. From germline, CDR1 is LGHDT and CDR2 YNNKEL (reference sequence). The CDR3 is 18 residues long. V shed 4 bases and J shed 3 bases, with 21 bases lying between them. The CDR3 reads CASSLLNKGLRANEKLFF. The CDR3 DNA follows: TGTGCCAGCAGCCTCCTTAATAAGGGCCTTCGGGCTAATGAAAAACTGTTTTTT.

J is TRBJ1-3 and V is TRBV30; D possibly corresponds to TRBD1 (5 bases). CDR3 length: 15 amino acids. Germline V gene sequence: CDR1 GTSNPN, CDR2 SVGIG (reference sequence). V was cut by 1 base and J by 0 bases, with 10 bases left in between. CDR3 protein: CAWSGVGGSGNTIYF. In DNA, the CDR3 is TGTGCCTGGAGTGGGGTCGGGGGCTCTGGAAACACCATATATTTT.

There are a few counts of this clonotype. This chain joins TRBV27 and TRBJ1-2; D is uncertain. This CDR3 region has 14 residues. Germline V gives CDR1 MNHEY, CDR2 SMNVEV (reference sequence). Trimming removed 0 bases at V and 4 bases at J, with 9 bases between. CDR3 in amino acids: CASSLSRALYGYTF. In DNA form, the CDR3 reads TGTGCCAGCAGTTTATCGCGGGCCCTCTATGGCTACACCTTC.

This clonotype was counted at least ten times. The chain recombines TRBV19 with TRBJ2-2; D is ambiguous. The V gene lost 4 bases and the J gene lost 6 bases, with 9 bases spanning the gap. There are 13 residues in the CDR3. Looked up from germline, CDR1 is LNHDA and CDR2 is SQIVND (reference sequence). The CDR3 bases are TGTGCCAGTAGTACTAGATCGGCCGGGGAGCTGTTTTTT. Translation: CASSTRSAGELFF.

There are many counts of this clonotype. The chain links TRBV7-2 to TRBJ2-3; D uncertain. The V gene lost 3 bases and the J gene lost 0 bases, with 10 bases spanning the gap. Per germline, CDR1 SGHTA and CDR2 FQGNSA. The CDR3 totals 15 residues. The CDR3 DNA is TGTGCCAGCAGCTTGTCATCGGAAAGCACAGATACGCAGTATTTT. This encodes CASSLSSESTDTQYF.